This T cell receptor beta chain was recorded in a study of early T cells in non-severe SARS-CoV-2 infection. Study in general: Alpha and beta chains were unpaired, from unsorted whole-blood bulk RNA.

The CDR3 totals 14 residues. Germline assignment: CDR1 SGHTA and CDR2 FQGNSA. V was clipped by 3 bases and J by 5 bases, with 8 bases between them. Researchers attached unique molecular identifiers to individual cDNA molecules. TCRdb reprocessed the 5' RACE reads with MiXCR, giving one entry per CDR3 protein. The table lists about 48,000 distinct CDR3 sequences, roughly 5.9% of them singletons, with under 6% in the top ten. This clonotype was picked up a small number of times. The target antigen is unknown. Findings and limits, study-wide: Using VDJdb, the matching emphasized anti-spike CD8 responses while missing private and CD4 specificities.

This sequence was found in an adult who was a healthcare worker with PCR-confirmed SARS-CoV-2 infection or an uninfected control (not recorded which). The V gene is TRBV7-2, the J gene TRBJ1-6; D gene unclear. Specimen: whole blood. The CDR3 reads CASSLVPDNSPLHF. DNA of the CDR3: TGTGCCAGCAGCTTGGTACCCGATAATTCACCCCTCCACTTT.